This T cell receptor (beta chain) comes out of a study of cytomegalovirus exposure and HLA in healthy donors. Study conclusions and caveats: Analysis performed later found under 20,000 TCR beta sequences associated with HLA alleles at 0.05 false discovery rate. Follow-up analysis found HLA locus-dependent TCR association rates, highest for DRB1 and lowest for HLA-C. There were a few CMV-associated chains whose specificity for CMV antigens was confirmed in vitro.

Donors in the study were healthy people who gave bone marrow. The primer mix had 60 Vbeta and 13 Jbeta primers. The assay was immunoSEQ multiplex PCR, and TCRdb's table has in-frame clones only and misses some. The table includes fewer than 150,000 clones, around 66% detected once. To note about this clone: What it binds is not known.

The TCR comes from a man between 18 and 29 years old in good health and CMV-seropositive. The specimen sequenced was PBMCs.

The CDR3 DNA reads as TGTGCCAGTAGTATATCGACGGGATCCCCCTACGAGCAGTACTTC. Translation gives CASSISTGSPYEQYF. The chain carries TRBV19 and TRBJ2-7; tentatively, D is TRBD2 (5 bases). Trimming took off 2 bases at V and 2 bases at J, with 13 bases between the two ends. CDR1 is LNHDA, CDR2 SQIVND, per germline (reference sequence). The CDR3 is made up of 15 amino acids.